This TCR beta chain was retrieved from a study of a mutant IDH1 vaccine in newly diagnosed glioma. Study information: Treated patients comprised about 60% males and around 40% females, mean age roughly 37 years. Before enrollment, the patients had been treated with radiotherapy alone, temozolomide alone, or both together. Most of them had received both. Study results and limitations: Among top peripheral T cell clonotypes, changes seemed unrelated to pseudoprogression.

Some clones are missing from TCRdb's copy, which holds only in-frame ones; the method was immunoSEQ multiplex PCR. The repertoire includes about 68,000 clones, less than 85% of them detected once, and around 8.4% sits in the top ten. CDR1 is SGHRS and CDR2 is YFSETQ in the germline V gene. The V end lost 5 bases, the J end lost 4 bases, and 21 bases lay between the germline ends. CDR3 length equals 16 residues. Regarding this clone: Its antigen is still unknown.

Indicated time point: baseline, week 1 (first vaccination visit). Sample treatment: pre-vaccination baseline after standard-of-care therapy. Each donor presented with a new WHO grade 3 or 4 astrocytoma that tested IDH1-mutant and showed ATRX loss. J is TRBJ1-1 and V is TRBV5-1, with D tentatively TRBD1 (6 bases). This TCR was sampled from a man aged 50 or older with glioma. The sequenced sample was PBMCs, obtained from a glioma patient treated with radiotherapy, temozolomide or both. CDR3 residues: CASSPSPRGKGTEAFF. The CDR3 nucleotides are TGCGCCAGCAGTCCTTCACCCAGGGGCAAGGGCACTGAAGCTTTCTTT.